Below are 15 T cell receptor beta chains sequenced from a single sample in a study of T cells of healthy individuals. TCRdb reanalysed the 5' RACE reads using MiXCR and keeps one entry per CDR3 protein. The table lists about 96,000 distinct CDR3 sequences, approximately 18% of them singletons. The receptors stem from a human donor in good health.

This clonotype turned up a few times. This chain uses TRBV7-3 with TRBJ2-2, with TRBD2 matching 13 bases. Trimming at V came to 4 bases and at J to 6 bases, leaving 5 bases not matched to a gene. CDR1 and CDR2 from the germline V gene are SGHTA and FQGTGA. The length of the CDR3 is 16 residues. In nucleotides, the CDR3 is TGTGCCAGCAGCTCCCCGGGACTAGCGGGACCCGGGGAGCTGTTTTTT. The encoded protein is CASSSPGLAGPGELFF. The full variable domain, with the rest looked up from reference TRBV7-3 and TRBJ2-2, is GAGVSQTPSNKVTEKGKYVELRCDPISGHTALYWYRQSLGQGPEFLIYFQGTGAADDSGLPNDRFFAVRPEGSVSTLKIQRTERGDSAVYLCASSSPGLAGPGELFFGEGSRLTVL.

This clonotype was observed at least ten times. The chain has TRBV4-2 and TRBJ2-2, with a weak D call TRBD2 (5 bases). Germline CDR1 is LGHNA and CDR2 is YNFKEQ. The CDR3 extends over 15 amino acids. The V gene lost 3 bases and the J gene lost 4 bases, with 12 bases spanning the gap. CDR3 sequence reads: CASSHELGSTGELFF. The CDR3 coding sequence is TGTGCCAGCAGCCACGAACTAGGAAGCACCGGGGAGCTGTTTTTT.

This clonotype has at least ten counts. This chain joins TRBV6-5 and TRBJ1-6, with D unclear. The CDR3 consists of 18 residues. V lost 0 bases, J lost 4 bases, and 16 bases lay in between. Per the germline V gene, CDR1 is MNHEY and CDR2 is SVGAGI. For the CDR3, the DNA is TGTGCCAGCAGTTACTCATCAGGAAGGGCCCGATATAATTCACCCCTCCACTTT. Its protein is CASSYSSGRARYNSPLHF.

This chain joins TRBV21-1 and TRBJ1-3. TRBV21-1 is reported as a pseudogene. This CDR3 is 17 amino acids long. CDR3 amino acids: CASSKGNYGSSGNTIYF. The CDR3 DNA sequence: TGTGCCAGCAGCAAAGGGAATTACGGGAGCTCTGGAAACACCATATATTTT.

The chain uses TRBV5-5 and TRBJ2-7; D tentatively reads TRBD1 or TRBD2 (5 bases each). CDR1 is SGHKS and CDR2 is YYEKEE in the germline V gene (reference sequence). Trimming left V 0 bases short and J 2 bases short, with 9 bases between. This CDR3 comprises 14 residues. In DNA form, the CDR3 reads TGTGCCAGCAGCTTGGCGGGGACCCCCTACGAGCAGTACTTC. Its protein product is CASSLAGTPYEQYF.

A few counts support this clonotype. The chain uses TRBV5-1 and TRBJ2-7; unclear D gene. Germline V lookup: CDR1 SGHRS, CDR2 YFSETQ. Trimming left V 0 bases short and J 7 bases short, with 11 bases between. CDR3 length: 13 amino acids. In DNA, the CDR3 is TGCGCCAGCAGCTTGGGGTTTTCTGGGGAGCAGTACTTC. Encoded protein: CASSLGFSGEQYF. Using reference TRBV5-1 and TRBJ2-7 for the parts outside the CDR3, the full variable domain is KAGVTQTPRYLIKTRGQQVTLSCSPISGHRSVSWYQQTPGQGLQFLFEYFSETQRNKGNFPGRFSGRQFSNSRSEMNVSTLELGDSALYLCASSLGFSGEQYFGPGTRLTVT.

The chain links TRBV6-2 or TRBV6-3 to TRBJ1-1, with 7 bases that match TRBD1. The CDR3 has 13 amino acids. The germline V gene encodes CDR1 MNHEY and CDR2 SVGEGT. V trimming: 8 bases; J trimming: 3 bases; junction bases outside the gene matches: 6. As DNA, the CDR3 is TGTGCCAGCGCGGACAGGTCGTACACTGAAGCTTTCTTT. This gives the protein CASADRSYTEAFF.

This clonotype appeared a few times. The gene calls are TRBV4-2 and TRBJ2-3; possibly TRBD2 for D (7 bases). In germline, CDR1 is LGHNA, CDR2 YNFKEQ. The germline V and J ends were trimmed by 0 bases and 4 bases, with 14 bases remaining between them. The CDR3 spans 16 residues. The CDR3 nucleotides are TGTGCCAGCAGCCAAGAGGGGGGGGCCGGGGCAGATACGCAGTATTTT. Translation gives CASSQEGGAGADTQYF.

This clonotype has just a few counts. The chain is built from TRBV28 and TRBJ2-7; D is uncertain. This CDR3 spans 15 amino acids. Germline CDR1 and CDR2: MDHEN and SYDVKM. Trimming left V 4 bases short and J 4 bases short, with 17 bases between. CDR3 DNA: TGTGCCAGCAGTTCCCTCGCCTCGTCGTCGTACGAGCAGTACTTC. Its translation is CASSSLASSSYEQYF.

This clonotype came up a few times. The DNA for the CDR3 is TGTGCCAGCGGGGCGGGCACCGGGGAGCTGTTTTTT. Translating it yields CASGAGTGELFF. This chain connects TRBV12-3 or TRBV12-4 to TRBJ2-2, with D possibly called TRBD1 or TRBD2 (5 bases each). The CDR3 is made up of 12 amino acids. The germline V and J ends were trimmed by 8 bases and 4 bases, with 8 bases remaining between them.

For this clonotype: This could be a read error, since a much larger clone is one nucleotide away. The gene calls are TRBV28 and TRBJ2-1; 10 bases line up with TRBD2. J was trimmed by 8 bases and V by 4 bases; bases with no gene match: 11. CDR1 is MDHEN and CDR2 is SYDVKM in the germline V gene. This CDR3 is 16 amino acids long. For the CDR3, the DNA is TGTGCCAGCAGTTCCCCCCTAGCGGGAGAGATGGATGAGCAGTTCTTC. Translation gives CASSSPLAGEMDEQFF.

The V call is TRBV20-1, the J call TRBJ2-5; 8 bases match TRBD2. Germline CDR1 is DFQATT and CDR2 is SNEGSKA (reference sequence). V dropped 6 bases and J dropped 2; count of bases not matched to a gene: 2. The CDR3 totals 12 residues. For the CDR3, the DNA is TGCAGTGCCTCTAGCGGGCAAGAGACCCAGTACTTC. It codes for CSASSGQETQYF.

This clonotype occurred many times. This chain connects TRBV20-1 to TRBJ1-5; no clear D. The CDR3 loop spans 13 amino acids. The V gene's germline CDR1 is DFQATT and CDR2 SNEGSKA (reference sequence). The ends were cut back, 0 bases at V and 6 bases at J, with 9 bases in the middle. The CDR3 nucleotides read TGCAGTGCTAGAGATTTAGGGATTCAGCCCCAGCATTTT. It translates to CSARDLGIQPQHF.

The chain carries TRBV20-1 and TRBJ2-1, with 8 bases aligning to TRBD2. CDR1 is DFQATT and CDR2 is SNEGSKA in the germline V gene (reference sequence). The CDR3 contains 14 residues. The V segment lost 1 base and the J segment 8 bases; nucleotides outside the gene matches: 7. The CDR3 is CSARGPREDDEQFF. The CDR3 nucleotides read TGCAGTGCTAGAGGTCCGCGGGAGGATGATGAGCAGTTCTTC.

A few counts support this clonotype. This rearrangement joins TRBV25-1 to TRBJ1-1; no reliable D call. There are 14 residues in the CDR3. Trimming took 3 bases from V and 1 from J, leaving 9 bases between them. The germline gives CDR1 MGHDK, CDR2 SYGVNS. The CDR3 sequence is CASSEGGRNTEAFF. The CDR3, as DNA: TGTGCCAGCAGTGAGGGAGGGCGGAACACTGAAGCTTTCTTT.